This paragraph reports one T cell receptor beta chain. It lacks a known antigen. No qualities accompany the bases; no much larger clone lies one base away. The cohort comprised some 700 healthy bone marrow donors. At the time of sampling, all cohort members were nominally healthy, though unrecorded immune exposures were likely present. The donor was CMV seronegative and belonged to the group of 380 or so seronegative cohort members. Every donor gave a peripheral blood sample, and the peripheral blood mononuclear cells from that sample were used for TCR beta sequencing. Genomic DNA was extracted from the blood cell samples with the Qiagen DNeasy Blood Extraction Kit. The sample originates from a study of cytomegalovirus exposure and HLA in healthy donors (dated by TCRdb to about 2017). For the study in its entirety: In an earlier analysis of some 610 of the donors, 250 to 350 Gb of sequence data and 90 million to 130 million unique TCR beta sequences from about 190 million T cells were reported. Both class I and class II loci were covered by HLA typing, at four-digit resolution. In a later genetic analysis, genome-wide SNP genotypes for about three fifths of the roughly 670 donors were used, and that subset was treated as a discovery cohort. In an earlier analysis of roughly 540 of the donors, high-throughput TCR beta sequencing was used to judge whether each TCR beta V gene segment behaved as functional or pseudogenic. Typing coverage differed by locus: A, B, C, DRB1 and DQB1 were typed in roughly 620-630 donors, DQA1 in 500 to 550, DPA1 in 600 to 610, and DPB1 in 450 to 490. Among the approximately 400 genotyped donors, approximately 81% belonged to the genetic ancestry cluster associated with self-reported Caucasian donors. All discovery cohort repertoires had been generated on a single sequencing platform. Rather than drawing on any new phenotypic data, the later analysis identified candidate immune exposures from TCR beta sequences and the way those sequences occurred across donors. The T cell repertoires of several hundred subjects were profiled by immunosequencing and related to cytomegalovirus serostatus. A later analysis re-examined previously published TCR beta repertoires from more than 600 donors and added high-resolution HLA genotyping to investigate patterns of TCR occurrence. The aim of the study was to test whether cataloging public T cell receptors could identify signatures of past pathogen exposure. On average, approximately 250,000 unique TCR beta nucleotide sequences were sequenced per donor among some 420 genotyped donors of the cohort, with roughly a sixth of those sequences being non-productive. In addition to the first cohort of hundreds of subjects, a separate validation cohort of 120 different subjects was used. An early release covering some 640 HLA-typed donors comprised 250 to 350 gigabases of sequencing data and 85 million to 100 million unique TCR sequences. High-throughput TCR immunosequencing, statistical association of individual TCRs with disease status, and machine learning were combined to predict cytomegalovirus infection status. Four to six DR-DQ haplotypes were handled as single units for association and clustering, since linkage in the cohort was strong. Donor age, sex, ethnicity and CMV serostatus were collected together with the repertoire data. The paper's findings and limits, for the study overall: According to the authors, the approach could potentially be generalized to other disease states and immunological phenotypes. A further reported finding was that TCR beta sequences accurately predicted the HLA-A and HLA-B alleles for most subjects in the first cohort. The classifier was reported to diagnose cytomegalovirus status with high specificity and sensitivity in both the original cohort and the validation cohort. A later genetic analysis reported fewer N-insertions in productive TCRs among donors in an Asian-associated ancestry cluster than the 666-donor mean. The study listed approximately 150 TCR beta chains as associated with cytomegalovirus. The only immune exposure information available for the cohort was CMV serostatus. This cohort had only TCR beta chains sequenced, and the lack of alpha or paired-chain data limited which features could be detected. Sequencing depth was assumed to be roughly uniform across donors in the presence/absence analyses, though that assumption may not hold. Linkage disequilibrium might explain the correlated functional status among segregating V segments, but an unknown experimental factor could not be ruled out. Most TCR sequences were seen in very few donors, while some public TCRs were found in many individuals. Compared with equally common non-associated chains, HLA-associated TCR beta chains in a later analysis were more clonally expanded and had lower generation probabilities. According to a later analysis, parvovirus B19, influenza, CMV and Epstein-Barr virus appeared linked to several top co-occurrence clusters. In a later analysis, more than 15,000 TCR beta sequences were associated with specific HLA alleles at a false discovery rate of 0.05. A later analysis found that most CMV-associated TCR beta chains appeared HLA-restricted, with HLA associations seemingly driven largely by CMV exposure. Some IMGT-functional V segments, including TRBV6-2 and TRBV6-3, could not be told apart with the 87-base-pair reads, so those segments were excluded. When HLA alleles, especially DR and DQ, strongly co-occurred, attributing TCR associations to individual alleles was difficult. In a later genetic analysis, a missense DCLRE1C variant was associated with V-gene and J-gene trimming of TCR beta chains, and the association was replicated in an independent cohort. Because counts were too low, approximately 18 rarely observed V segments, including chromosome 9 orphons, were excluded from the earlier analysis of some 590 of the donors. Because some donors lacked HLA typing at each locus, the association tests relied only on the typed subset. A later analysis found that TCR association rates varied across HLA loci, with DRB1 alleles showing the most associated TCRs and HLA-C alleles the fewest. A cluster of highly shared sequence variants was judged likely to be a technical artifact of the sequencing pipeline. An earlier analysis of around 500 of the donors showed that most TCR beta V segments appeared in productive rearrangements either about 87% or about 30% of the time, which broadly matched IMGT annotations. A few of the identified cytomegalovirus-associated TCR beta chains were confirmed in vitro to be specific for cytomegalovirus antigens.

The junction shows trimming of 1 base on V and 9 bases on J, and the gene matches do not reach 5 bases of it. The CDR3 spans 15 residues, from the cysteine through the phenylalanine. Only the CDR3 DNA stays, 45 bases, in frame from base 1. Sequences LGHNA (CDR1) and YNFKEQ (CDR2) are obtained from the germline V gene. Receptor libraries were prepared by the immunoSEQ multiplex PCR assay. A mixture of 60 forward primers for TCR Vbeta segments and 13 reverse primers for TCR Jbeta segments was used in the multiplex PCR. The CDR3 region of rearranged TCR beta genes was amplified from genomic DNA with a multiplex PCR assay. Amplified TCR beta libraries were sequenced as 87-base-pair reads on the Illumina HiSeq System. For the original study's pipeline: In a later analysis, tens of millions of unique TCR beta chains were counted across the approximately 670 repertoires, and around 10 million of these chains were shared by at least two donors. To remove PCR and sequencing errors, raw reads were error-corrected and collapsed into unique sequences using a nearest-neighbor algorithm that merged closely related sequences. Alignment of CDR3 sequences to IMGT reference sequences was used to assign V, D and J gene segments. For a sequence to be retained, a match of at least six nucleotides to both a V gene segment and a J gene segment was required. A rearrangement was called productive if the CDR3 had no stop codons and remained in frame with V and J, and every other rearrangement was called non-productive. CDR3 was defined by IMGT convention, running from the second conserved V-encoded cysteine to the conserved J-encoded phenylalanine. The earlier analysis of some 550 of the donors excluded any sequence lacking an unambiguous match to a single V gene segment. An earlier analysis of 500 to 700 of the donors classified V segments as functional when productive rearrangements were above 56.7% and as segregating when the standard deviation between donors was above 5%. A statistical classification framework was developed to diagnose cytomegalovirus status using the catalog of TCR beta chain sequences. In a later analysis, V and J genes were assigned by comparing TCR nucleotide sequences against IMGT/GENE-DB human TR gene sequences. The TCRdist pipeline was used in a later analysis to assign CDR3 sequences and most-parsimonious VDJ recombination scenarios. In a later analysis, every TCR beta chain was defined by the combination of its CDR3 amino acid sequence and its V-gene family, and reads without a unique V-gene family were dropped. A later analysis removed 550 to 700 highly shared, low-generation-probability nucleotide sequences to deal with suspected cross-contamination and a sequencing artifact. A later analysis calculated a clonal expansion index for each public chain from normalized within-repertoire ranks of inferred template counts. In a later analysis, generation probabilities were computed using a VDJ recombination model fitted to out-of-frame rearrangements, and the results were checked against IGoR. Hypergeometric tests were used in a later analysis to score TCR-TCR, TCR-HLA and TCR-CMV co-occurrence, with a repertoire-size bias correction applied to the TCR pairs. In a later analysis, false discovery rates were estimated by permuting HLA or CMV assignments 20 times. In a later analysis, co-occurring TCRs were grouped using DBSCAN, and TCRdist sequence similarity was added for clustering within HLA-allele-positive subsets. Repertoires with fewer than 30,000 or more than 120,000 public chains were left out of co-occurrence clustering, as were a handful of repertoires with anomalous nucleotide sharing. TCRdb mirrors the immuneACCESS table, restricted to in-frame sequences. Some clones are absent from its copies; in checked studies, under half trace to an unresolved V gene, and the reason for the others is unknown. V, J and clone size are taken as reported in that table, and D and trimming were inferred from the DNA itself. This sample is represented by approximately 76,000 clones; around 79% of them were singletons. The ten largest make up 2.5% of the sample.

The rearrangement combines TRBV4-2 with TRBJ1-6, and 8 bases in between align with TRBD1. This receptor was taken from a man aged 30 to 39 in good health and CMV-seronegative. Sample: PBMCs. The DNA sequence is given as TGTGCCAGCAGCCAAGCGGAGACAGGGGTTTCACCCCTCCACTTT. This encodes CASSQAETGVSPLHF.